This T cell receptor beta chain was recovered during a study of vaccination effects on CD4 cells after COVID-19. Only in-frame clones appear in the TCRdb table, and some are missing; sequencing was by immunoSEQ multiplex PCR. The sample carries approximately 31,000 clones, roughly two thirds recorded once. Germline V gene data show CDR1 as DFQATT and CDR2 as SNEGSKA (reference sequence). The V end was cut by 5 bases, the J end by 3 bases, with 7 bases between. The CDR3 totals 11 residues. Expansion of antigen-specific CD4+ T cells with viral peptide pools was carried out by the ViraFEST assay before sequencing. An approximately nine-day culture period preceded the isolation of CD4+ T cells. Two doses of either BNT162b2 or mRNA-1273 were given to each participant. As regards this clone: Its antigen remains unknown.

The chain employs TRBV20-1 and TRBJ2-5; D remains unclear. Sequenced here: CD4+ T cells from PBMCs cultured with HCoV-229E spike peptides, sampled after COVID-19 vaccination. The receptor was derived from a human donor who received a COVID-19 vaccine. The CDR3 bases are TGCAGTGCTGACTTCAAAGAGACCCAGTACTTC. Translated, it gives CSADFKETQYF.